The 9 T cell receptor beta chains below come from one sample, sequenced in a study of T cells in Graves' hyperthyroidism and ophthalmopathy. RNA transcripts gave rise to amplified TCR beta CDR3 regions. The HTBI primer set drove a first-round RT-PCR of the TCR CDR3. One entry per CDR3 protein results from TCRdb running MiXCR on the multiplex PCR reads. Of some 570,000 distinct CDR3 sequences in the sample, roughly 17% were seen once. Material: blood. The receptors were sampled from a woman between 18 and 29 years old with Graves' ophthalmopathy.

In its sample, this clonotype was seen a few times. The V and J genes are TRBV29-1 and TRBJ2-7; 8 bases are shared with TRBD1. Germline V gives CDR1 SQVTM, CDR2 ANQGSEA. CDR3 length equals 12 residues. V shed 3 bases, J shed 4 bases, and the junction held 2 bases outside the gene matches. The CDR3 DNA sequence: TGCAGCGTTGAGGACAGGGCGTACGAGCAGTACTTC. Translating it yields CSVEDRAYEQYF.

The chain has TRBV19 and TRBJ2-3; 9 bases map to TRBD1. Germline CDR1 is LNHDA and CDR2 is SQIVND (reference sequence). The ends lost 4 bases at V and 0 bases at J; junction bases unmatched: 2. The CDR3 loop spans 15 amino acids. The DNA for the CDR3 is TGTGCCAGTAGTACCGACAGGGGGAGCACAGATACGCAGTATTTT. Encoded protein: CASSTDRGSTDTQYF. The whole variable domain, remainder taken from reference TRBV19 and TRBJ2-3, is DGGITQSPKYLFRKEGQNVTLSCEQNLNHDAMYWYRQDPGQGLRLIYYSQIVNDFQKGDIAEGYSVSREKKESFPLTVTSAQKNPTAFYLCASSTDRGSTDTQYFGPGTRLTVL.

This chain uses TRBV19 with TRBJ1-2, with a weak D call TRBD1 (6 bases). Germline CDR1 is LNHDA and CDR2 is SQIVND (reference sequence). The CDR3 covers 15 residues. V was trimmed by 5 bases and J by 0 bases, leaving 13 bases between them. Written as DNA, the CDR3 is TGTGCCAGTAGTCCCGGACAGAGCCCTAACTATGGCTACACCTTC. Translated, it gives CASSPGQSPNYGYTF. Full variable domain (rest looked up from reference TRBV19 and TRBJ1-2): DGGITQSPKYLFRKEGQNVTLSCEQNLNHDAMYWYRQDPGQGLRLIYYSQIVNDFQKGDIAEGYSVSREKKESFPLTVTSAQKNPTAFYLCASSPGQSPNYGYTFGSGTRLTVV.

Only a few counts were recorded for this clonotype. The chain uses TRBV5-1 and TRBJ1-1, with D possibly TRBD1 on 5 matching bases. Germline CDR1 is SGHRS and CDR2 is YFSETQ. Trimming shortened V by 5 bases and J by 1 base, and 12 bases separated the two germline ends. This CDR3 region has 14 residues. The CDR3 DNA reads TGCGCCAGCAGGGGGGGGACGGAGAACACTGAAGCTTTCTTT. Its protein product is CASRGGTENTEAFF.

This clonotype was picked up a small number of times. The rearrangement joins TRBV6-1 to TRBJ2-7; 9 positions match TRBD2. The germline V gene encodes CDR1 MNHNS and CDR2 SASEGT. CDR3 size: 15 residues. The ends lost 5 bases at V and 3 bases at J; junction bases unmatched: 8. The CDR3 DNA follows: TGTGCCAGCAGTCAGGCGGGGGGGGCTGTCTACGAGCAGTACTTC. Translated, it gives CASSQAGGAVYEQYF.

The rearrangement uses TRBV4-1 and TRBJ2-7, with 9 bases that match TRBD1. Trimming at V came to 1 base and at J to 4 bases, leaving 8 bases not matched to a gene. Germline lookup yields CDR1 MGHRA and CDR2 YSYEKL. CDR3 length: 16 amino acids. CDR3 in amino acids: CASSQGGGQGRYEQYF. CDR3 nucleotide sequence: TGCGCCAGCAGCCAAGGGGGAGGACAGGGGAGGTACGAGCAGTACTTC.

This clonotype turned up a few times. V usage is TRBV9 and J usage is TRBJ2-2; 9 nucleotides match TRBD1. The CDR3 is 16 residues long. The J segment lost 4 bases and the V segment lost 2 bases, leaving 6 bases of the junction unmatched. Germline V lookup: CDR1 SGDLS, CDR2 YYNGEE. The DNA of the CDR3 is TGTGCCAGCAGCGTTAGTACAGGGGGCGGCACCGGGGAGCTGTTTTTT. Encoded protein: CASSVSTGGGTGELFF.

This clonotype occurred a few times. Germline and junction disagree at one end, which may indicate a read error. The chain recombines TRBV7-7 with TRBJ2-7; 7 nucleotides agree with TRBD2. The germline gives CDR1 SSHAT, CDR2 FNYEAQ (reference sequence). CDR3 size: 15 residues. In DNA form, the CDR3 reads TGTGCTAGCAGCCCCGGAGGCGGGAGAAACTACGAGCAGTACTTC. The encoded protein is CASSPGGGRNYEQYF.

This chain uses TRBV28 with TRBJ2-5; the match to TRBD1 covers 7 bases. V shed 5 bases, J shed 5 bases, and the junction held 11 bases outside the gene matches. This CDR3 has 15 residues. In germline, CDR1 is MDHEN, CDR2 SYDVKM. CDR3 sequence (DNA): TGTGCCAGCAGTCCTAGGGCAGGGGGTTTTGAGACCCAGTACTTC. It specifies CASSPRAGGFETQYF. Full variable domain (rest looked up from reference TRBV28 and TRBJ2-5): DVKVTQSSRYLVKRTGEKVFLECVQDMDHENMFWYRQDPGLGLRLIYFSYDVKMKEKGDIPEGYSVSREKKERFSLILESASTNQTSMYLCASSPRAGGFETQYFGPGTRLLVL.